This entry is about one T cell receptor (beta chain). Its target is unknown. The sample originates from a study of response to subunit inactivated influenza vaccine. TCRdb processed the RT-PCR reads anew with MiXCR; each CDR3 protein has one entry. The table shows 400,000 to 550,000 distinct CDR3 sequences, with around 25% occurring only once. Study-wide points: Few new T cells, the authors suggested, are recruited by each seasonal influenza vaccination.

Specimen: CD4+ T cells sorted from PBMCs, collected 5 days after vaccination. This TCR came from a man in his fifties or sixties who received an inactivated influenza vaccine.

The CDR3 coding sequence is TGCAGTGCTAGAGAGCCAGTCGCGCGGGCCTACAATGAGCAGTTCTTC. Protein product: CSAREPVARAYNEQFF. V and J are TRBV20-1 and TRBJ2-1; D may be TRBD2 (5 bases). This CDR3 has 16 residues. V lost 0 bases and J 2 bases, leaving 14 bases between the germline ends. Germline CDR1 is DFQATT and CDR2 is SNEGSKA (reference sequence).